The clone carrying this T cell receptor (beta chain) has only a few counts. The data derive from a study of blood T cell repertoires in COVID-19. Whole-study context: Both acute and convalescent COVID-19 samples were obtained from the United States, Italy and Spain.

The method was immunoSEQ multiplex PCR; TCRdb's version includes in-frame clones alone and lacks a portion of them. The sample lists approximately 230,000 clones, roughly three quarters occurring once. After removal of 2 bases from V and 11 bases from J, the junction contained 11 bases not matched to a gene. Per germline, CDR1 MGHRA and CDR2 YSYEKL. The CDR3 has 15 amino acids. This receptor was identified in a woman in her forties with active or convalescent COVID-19. The chain carries TRBV4-1 and TRBJ1-5; 8 positions match TRBD1. The sequenced sample was peripheral blood. The CDR3 DNA reads TGCGCCAGCAGCCAAAGACAGGGGCCTACCCAAGCCCAGCATTTT. The encoded protein is CASSQRQGPTQAQHF.